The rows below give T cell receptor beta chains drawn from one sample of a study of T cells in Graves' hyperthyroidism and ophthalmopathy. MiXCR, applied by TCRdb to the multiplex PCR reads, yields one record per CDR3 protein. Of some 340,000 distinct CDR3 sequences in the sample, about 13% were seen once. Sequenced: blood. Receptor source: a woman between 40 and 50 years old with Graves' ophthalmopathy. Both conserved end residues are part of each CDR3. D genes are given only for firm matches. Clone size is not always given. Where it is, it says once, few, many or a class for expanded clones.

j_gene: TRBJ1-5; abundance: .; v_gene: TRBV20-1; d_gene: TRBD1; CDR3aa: CSAGQTGLNQPQHF; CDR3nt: TGCAGTGCTGGTCAGACAGGGCTCAACCAGCCCCAGCATTTT
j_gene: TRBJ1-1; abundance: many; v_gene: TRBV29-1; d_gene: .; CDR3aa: CSVGQQYTEAFF; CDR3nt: TGCAGCGTAGGACAGCAGTACACTGAAGCTTTCTTT
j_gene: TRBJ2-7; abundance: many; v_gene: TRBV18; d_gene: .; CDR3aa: CASSQWGEEQYF; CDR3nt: TGTGCCAGCTCACAATGGGGGGAAGAGCAGTACTTC
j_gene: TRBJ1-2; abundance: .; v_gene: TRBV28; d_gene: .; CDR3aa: CASHTGYGYTF; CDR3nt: TGTGCCAGCCACACAGGCTATGGCTACACCTTC
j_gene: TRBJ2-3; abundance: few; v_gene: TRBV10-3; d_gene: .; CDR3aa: CAISGGAGWATDTQYF; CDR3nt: TGTGCCATCTCTGGGGGGGCAGGGTGGGCAACAGATACGCAGTATTTT
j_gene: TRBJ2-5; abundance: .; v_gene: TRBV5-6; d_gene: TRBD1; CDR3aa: CASSLEQGVEETQYF; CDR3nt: TGTGCCAGCAGCTTAGAACAGGGGGTCGAAGAGACCCAGTACTTC
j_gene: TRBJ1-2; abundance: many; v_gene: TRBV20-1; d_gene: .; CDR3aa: CSARVPDYGYTF; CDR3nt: TGCAGTGCTAGAGTGCCAGACTATGGCTACACCTTC
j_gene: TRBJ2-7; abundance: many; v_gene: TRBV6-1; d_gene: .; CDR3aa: CASRPIQGRSYEQYF; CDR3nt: TGTGCCAGCAGACCAATTCAGGGGAGGTCCTACGAGCAGTACTTC
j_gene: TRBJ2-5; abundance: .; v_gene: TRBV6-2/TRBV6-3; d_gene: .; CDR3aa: CASSYRPTTETQYF; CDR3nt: TGTGCCAGCAGTTACCGCCCCACTACAGAGACCCAGTACTTC
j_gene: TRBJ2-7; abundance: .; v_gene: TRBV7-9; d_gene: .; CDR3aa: CASSLRSEVEQYF; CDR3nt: TGTGCCAGCAGCCTAAGGTCTGAGGTCGAGCAGTACTTC
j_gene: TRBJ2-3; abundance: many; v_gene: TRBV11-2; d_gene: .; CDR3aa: CASSYPSGGGTDTQYF; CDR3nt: TGTGCCAGCAGCTATCCTAGTGGGGGAGGAACAGATACGCAGTATTTT
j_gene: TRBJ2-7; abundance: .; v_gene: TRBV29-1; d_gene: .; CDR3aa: CSVGDTPYEQYF; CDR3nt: TGCAGCGTTGGTGACACCCCCTACGAGCAGTACTTC
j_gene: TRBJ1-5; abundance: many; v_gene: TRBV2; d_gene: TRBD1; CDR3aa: CASTPTGGDQPQHF; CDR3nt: TGTGCCAGCACCCCGACAGGGGGGGATCAGCCCCAGCATTTT
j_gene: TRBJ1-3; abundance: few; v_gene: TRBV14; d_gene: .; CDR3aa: CASSQERGTGWSGNTIYF; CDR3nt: TGTGCCAGCAGCCAAGAAAGAGGCACAGGGTGGTCTGGAAACACCATATATTTT
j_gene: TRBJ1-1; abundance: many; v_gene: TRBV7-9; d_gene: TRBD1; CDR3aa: CAPWDRGGTEAFF; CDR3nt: TGTGCCCCCTGGGACAGGGGAGGCACTGAAGCTTTCTTT
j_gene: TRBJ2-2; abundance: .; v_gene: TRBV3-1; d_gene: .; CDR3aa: CASSQVVEGTGELFF; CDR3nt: TGTGCCAGCAGCCAAGTTGTGGAGGGAACCGGGGAGCTGTTTTTT
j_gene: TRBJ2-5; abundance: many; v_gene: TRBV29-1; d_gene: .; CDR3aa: CSGAPGQEETQYF; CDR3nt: TGCAGCGGCGCCCCGGGCCAGGAAGAGACCCAGTACTTC
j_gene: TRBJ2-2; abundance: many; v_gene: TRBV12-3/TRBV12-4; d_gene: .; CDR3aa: CASSLLGGAGELFF; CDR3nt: TGTGCCAGCAGTTTATTGGGGGGCGCCGGGGAGCTGTTTTTT
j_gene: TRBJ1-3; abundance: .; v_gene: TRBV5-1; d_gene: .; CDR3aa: CASSNRDTSGNTIYF; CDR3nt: TGCGCCAGCAGCAACCGGGACACCTCTGGAAACACCATATATTTT
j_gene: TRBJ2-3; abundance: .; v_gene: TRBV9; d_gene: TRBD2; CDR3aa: CASSVEPWATSSGDTDTQYF; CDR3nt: TGTGCCAGCAGCGTAGAACCCTGGGCCACGTCTAGCGGAGACACAGATACGCAGTATTTT
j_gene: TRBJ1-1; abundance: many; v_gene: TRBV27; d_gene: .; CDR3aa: CASSFLSGFTEAFF; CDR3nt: TGTGCCAGCAGTTTCCTATCGGGGTTCACTGAAGCTTTCTTT
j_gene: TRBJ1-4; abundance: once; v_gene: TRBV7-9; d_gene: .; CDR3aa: CASSLPPPVGEKLFF; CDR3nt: TGTGCCAGCAGCCTCCCCCCGCCGGTTGGGGAAAAACTGTTTTTT
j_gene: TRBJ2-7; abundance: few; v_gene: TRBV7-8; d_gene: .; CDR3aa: CASSLYHTAYEQYF; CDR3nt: TGTGCCAGCAGCTTATACCATACTGCCTACGAGCAGTACTTC
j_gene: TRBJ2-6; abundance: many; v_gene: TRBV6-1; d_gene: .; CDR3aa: CASSEPDSWSVLTF; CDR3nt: TGTGCCAGCAGTGAACCGGACAGCTGGTCCGTCCTGACTTTC
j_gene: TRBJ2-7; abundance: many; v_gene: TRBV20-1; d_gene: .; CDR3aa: CSAKRVAGKGEQYF; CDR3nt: TGCAGTGCCAAAAGGGTTGCGGGAAAGGGCGAGCAGTACTTC
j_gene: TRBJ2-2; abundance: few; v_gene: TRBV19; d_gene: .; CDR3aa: CASSNPGDYTGELFF; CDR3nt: TGTGCCAGTAGTAACCCAGGAGATTACACCGGGGAGCTGTTTTTT
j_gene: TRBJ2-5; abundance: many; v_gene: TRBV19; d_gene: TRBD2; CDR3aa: CASSGQLAGGRETQYF; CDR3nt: TGTGCCAGTAGCGGACAACTAGCGGGAGGGCGTGAGACCCAGTACTTC
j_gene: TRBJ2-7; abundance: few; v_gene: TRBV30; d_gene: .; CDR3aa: CAWSVGRPYEQYF; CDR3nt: TGTGCCTGGAGTGTAGGCCGACCTTACGAGCAGTACTTC
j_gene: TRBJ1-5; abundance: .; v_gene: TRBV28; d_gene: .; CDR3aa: CASFPGGYSNQPQHF; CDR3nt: TGTGCCAGCTTCCCTGGAGGATATAGCAATCAGCCCCAGCATTTT
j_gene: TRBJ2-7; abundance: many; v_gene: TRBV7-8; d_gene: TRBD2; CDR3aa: CASSAAGEQDYEQYF; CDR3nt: TGTGCCAGCAGCGCTGCGGGGGAACAGGACTACGAGCAGTACTTC
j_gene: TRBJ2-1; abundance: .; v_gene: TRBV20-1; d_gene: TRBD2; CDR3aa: CSASDSGGVNEQFF; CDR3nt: TGCAGTGCTAGCGATAGCGGGGGGGTCAATGAGCAGTTCTTC
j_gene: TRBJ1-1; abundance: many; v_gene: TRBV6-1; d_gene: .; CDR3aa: CASSKDPELSAFF; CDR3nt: TGTGCCAGCAGTAAAGACCCCGAGCTAAGCGCTTTCTTT
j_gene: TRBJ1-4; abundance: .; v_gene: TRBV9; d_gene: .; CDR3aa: CASAGLNEKLFF; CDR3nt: TGTGCCAGCGCCGGGCTTAATGAAAAACTGTTTTTT
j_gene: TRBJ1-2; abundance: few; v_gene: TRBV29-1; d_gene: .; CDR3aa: CSAGAGDGYTF; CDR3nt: TGCAGCGCCGGGGCAGGGGATGGCTACACCTTC
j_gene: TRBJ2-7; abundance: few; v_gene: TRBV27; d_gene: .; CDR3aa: CASSLYGRLLFEQYF; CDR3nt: TGTGCCAGCAGTTTATATGGCCGTCTCCTCTTTGAGCAGTACTTC
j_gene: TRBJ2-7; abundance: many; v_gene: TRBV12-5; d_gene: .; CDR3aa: CASGLVLGWGGLSYEQYF; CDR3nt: TGTGCTAGTGGTTTGGTACTCGGGTGGGGAGGCCTATCCTACGAGCAGTACTTC
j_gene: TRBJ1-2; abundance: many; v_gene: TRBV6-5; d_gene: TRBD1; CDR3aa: CASSYQMTGTYGYTF; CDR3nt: TGTGCCAGCAGTTACCAGATGACAGGGACCTATGGCTACACCTTC
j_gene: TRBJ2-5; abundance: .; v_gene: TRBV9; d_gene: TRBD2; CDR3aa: CASSGGGARVETQYF; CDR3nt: TGTGCCAGCAGTGGCGGGGGGGCGAGAGTGGAGACCCAGTACTTC
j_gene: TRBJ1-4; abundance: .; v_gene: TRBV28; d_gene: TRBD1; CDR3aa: CASSLGDRTGELFF; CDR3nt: TGTGCCAGCAGTTTAGGGGACAGAACTGGGGAACTGTTTTTT
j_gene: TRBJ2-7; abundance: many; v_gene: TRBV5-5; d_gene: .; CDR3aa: CASSLRQELGEQYF; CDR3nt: TGTGCCAGCAGCTTGAGGCAGGAATTGGGCGAGCAGTACTTC
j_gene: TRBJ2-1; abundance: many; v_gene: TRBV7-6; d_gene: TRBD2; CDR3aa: CASSPSGGNDNEQFF; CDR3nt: TGTGCCAGCAGCCCTAGCGGGGGGAACGACAATGAGCAGTTCTTC
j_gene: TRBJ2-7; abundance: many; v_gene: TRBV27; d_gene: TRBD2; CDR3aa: CASRARLAGVYEQYF; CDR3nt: TGTGCCAGCAGGGCAAGACTAGCGGGGGTCTACGAGCAGTACTTC